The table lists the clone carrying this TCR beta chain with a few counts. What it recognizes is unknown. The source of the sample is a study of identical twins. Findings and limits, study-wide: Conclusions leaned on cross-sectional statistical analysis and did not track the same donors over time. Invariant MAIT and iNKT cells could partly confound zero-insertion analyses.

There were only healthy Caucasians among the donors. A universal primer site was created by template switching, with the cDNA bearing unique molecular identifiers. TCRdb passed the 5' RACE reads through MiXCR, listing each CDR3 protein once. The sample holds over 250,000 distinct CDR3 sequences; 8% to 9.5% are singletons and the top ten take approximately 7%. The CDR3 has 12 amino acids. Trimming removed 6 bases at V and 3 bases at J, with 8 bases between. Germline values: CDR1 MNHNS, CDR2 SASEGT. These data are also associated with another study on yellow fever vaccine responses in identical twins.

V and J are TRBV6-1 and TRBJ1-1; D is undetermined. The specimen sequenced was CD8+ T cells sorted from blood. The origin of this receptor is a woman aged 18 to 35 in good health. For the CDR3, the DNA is TGTGCCAGCAGGACCTATTACACTGAAGCTTTCTTT. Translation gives CASRTYYTEAFF.